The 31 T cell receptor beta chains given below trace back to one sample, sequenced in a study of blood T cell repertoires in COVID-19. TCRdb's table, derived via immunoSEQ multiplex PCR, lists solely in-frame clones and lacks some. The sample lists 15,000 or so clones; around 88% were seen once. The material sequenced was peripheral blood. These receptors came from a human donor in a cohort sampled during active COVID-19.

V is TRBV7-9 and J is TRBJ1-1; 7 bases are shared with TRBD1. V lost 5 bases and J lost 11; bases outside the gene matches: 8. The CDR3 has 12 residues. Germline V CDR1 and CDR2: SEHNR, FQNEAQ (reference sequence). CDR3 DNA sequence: TGTGCCAGCAGCCGTGGGGACAGTCGGGCTTTCTTT. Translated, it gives CASSRGDSRAFF.

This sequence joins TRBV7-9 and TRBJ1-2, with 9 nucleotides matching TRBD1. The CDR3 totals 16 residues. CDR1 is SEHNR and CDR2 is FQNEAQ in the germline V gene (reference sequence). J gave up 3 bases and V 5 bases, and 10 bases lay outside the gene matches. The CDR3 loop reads CASSPTGTGRDYGYTF. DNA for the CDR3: TGTGCCAGCAGCCCGACCGGGACAGGGAGGGACTATGGCTACACCTTC.

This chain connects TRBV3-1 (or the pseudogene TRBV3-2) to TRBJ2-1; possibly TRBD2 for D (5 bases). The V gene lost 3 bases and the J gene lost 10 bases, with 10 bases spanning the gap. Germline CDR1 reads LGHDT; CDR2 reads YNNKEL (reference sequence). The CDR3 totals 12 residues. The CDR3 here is CASSQNQREQFF. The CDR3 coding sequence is TGTGCCAGCAGCCAGAACCAGCGGGAGCAGTTCTTC.

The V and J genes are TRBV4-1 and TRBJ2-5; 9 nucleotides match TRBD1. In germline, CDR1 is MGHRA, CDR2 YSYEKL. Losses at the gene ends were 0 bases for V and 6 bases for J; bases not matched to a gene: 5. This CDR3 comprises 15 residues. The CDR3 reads CASSQDTGGLKTQYF. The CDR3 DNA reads TGCGCCAGCAGCCAAGATACAGGGGGCCTTAAGACCCAGTACTTC.

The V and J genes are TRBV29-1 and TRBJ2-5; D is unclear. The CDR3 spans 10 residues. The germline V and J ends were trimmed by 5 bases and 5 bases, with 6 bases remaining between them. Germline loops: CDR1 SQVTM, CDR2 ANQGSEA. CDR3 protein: CSVLSETQYF. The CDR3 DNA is TGCAGCGTTCTAAGTGAGACCCAGTACTTC.

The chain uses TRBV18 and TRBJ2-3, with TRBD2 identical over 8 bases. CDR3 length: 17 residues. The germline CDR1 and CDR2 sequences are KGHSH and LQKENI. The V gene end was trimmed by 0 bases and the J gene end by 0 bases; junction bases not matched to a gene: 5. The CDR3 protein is CASSPPRLALSTDTQYF. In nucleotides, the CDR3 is TGTGCCAGCTCACCACCGAGACTAGCGCTTAGCACAGATACGCAGTATTTT.

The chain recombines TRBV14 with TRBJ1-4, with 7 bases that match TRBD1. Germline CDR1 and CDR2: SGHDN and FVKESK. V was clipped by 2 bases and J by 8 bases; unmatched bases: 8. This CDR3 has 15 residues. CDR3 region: CASSQQTGAGEKLFF. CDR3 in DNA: TGTGCCAGCAGCCAACAAACAGGGGCAGGGGAAAAACTGTTTTTT.

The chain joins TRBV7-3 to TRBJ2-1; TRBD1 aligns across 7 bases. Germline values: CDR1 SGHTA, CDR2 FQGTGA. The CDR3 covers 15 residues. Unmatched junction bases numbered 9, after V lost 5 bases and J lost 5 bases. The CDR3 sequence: CASSPPGGPDNEQFF. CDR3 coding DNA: TGTGCCAGCAGCCCCCCAGGGGGTCCTGACAATGAGCAGTTCTTC.

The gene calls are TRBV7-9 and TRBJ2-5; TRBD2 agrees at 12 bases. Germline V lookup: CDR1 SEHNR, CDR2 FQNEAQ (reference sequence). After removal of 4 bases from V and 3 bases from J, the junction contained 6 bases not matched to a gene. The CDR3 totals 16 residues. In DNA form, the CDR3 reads TGTGCCAGCAGCTCCGGGGCTAGCGGGGGGGAAGAGACCCAGTACTTC. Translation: CASSSGASGGEETQYF. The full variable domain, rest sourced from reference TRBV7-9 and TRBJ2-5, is DTGVSQNPRHKITKRGQNVTFRCDPISEHNRLYWYRQTLGQGPEFLTYFQNEAQLEKSRLLSDRFSAERPKGSFSTLEIQRTEQGDSAMYLCASSSGASGGEETQYFGPGTRLLVL.

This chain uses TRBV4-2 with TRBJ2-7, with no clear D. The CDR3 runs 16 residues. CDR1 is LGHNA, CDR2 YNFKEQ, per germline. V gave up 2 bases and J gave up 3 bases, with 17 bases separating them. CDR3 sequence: CASSQFNGLPHYEQYF. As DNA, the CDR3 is TGTGCCAGCAGCCAATTTAATGGCCTCCCGCACTACGAGCAGTACTTC.

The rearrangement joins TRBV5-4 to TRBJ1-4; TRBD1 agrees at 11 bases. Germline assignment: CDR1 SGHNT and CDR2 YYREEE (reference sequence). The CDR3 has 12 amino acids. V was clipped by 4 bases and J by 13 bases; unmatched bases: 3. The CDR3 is CASSGQGAGLFF. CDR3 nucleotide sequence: TGTGCCAGCAGCGGACAGGGGGCGGGACTGTTTTTT. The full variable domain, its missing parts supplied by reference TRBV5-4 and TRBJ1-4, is ETGVTQSPTHLIKTRGQQVTLRCSSQSGHNTVSWYQQALGQGPQFIFQYYREEENGRGNFPPRFSGLQFPNYSSELNVNALELDDSALYLCASSGQGAGLFFGSGTQLSVL.

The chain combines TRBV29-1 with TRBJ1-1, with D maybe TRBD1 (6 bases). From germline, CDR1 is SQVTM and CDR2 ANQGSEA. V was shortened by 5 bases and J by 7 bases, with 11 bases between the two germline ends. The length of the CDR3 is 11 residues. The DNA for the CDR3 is TGCAGCGTTTGGGGGCCGATTGAAGCTTTCTTT. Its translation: CSVWGPIEAFF.

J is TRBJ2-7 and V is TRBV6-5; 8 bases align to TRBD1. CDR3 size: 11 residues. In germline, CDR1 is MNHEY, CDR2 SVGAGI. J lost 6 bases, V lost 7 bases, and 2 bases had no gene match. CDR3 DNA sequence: TGTGCCAGCACAGGGGGCTTCGAGCAGTACTTC. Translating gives CASTGGFEQYF.

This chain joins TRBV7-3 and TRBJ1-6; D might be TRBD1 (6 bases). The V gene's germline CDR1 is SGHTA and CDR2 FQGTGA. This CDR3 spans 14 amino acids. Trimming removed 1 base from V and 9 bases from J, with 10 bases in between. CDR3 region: CASSLRGQGSPLHF. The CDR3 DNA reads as TGTGCCAGCAGCTTAAGGGGGCAGGGTTCACCCCTCCACTTT.

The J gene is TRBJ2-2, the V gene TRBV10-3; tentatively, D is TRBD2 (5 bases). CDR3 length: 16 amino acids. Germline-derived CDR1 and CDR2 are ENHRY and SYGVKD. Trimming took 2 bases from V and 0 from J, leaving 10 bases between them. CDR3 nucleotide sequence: TGTGCCATCAGTGAGCCCGGGAAGTCGAACACCGGGGAGCTGTTTTTT. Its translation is CAISEPGKSNTGELFF.

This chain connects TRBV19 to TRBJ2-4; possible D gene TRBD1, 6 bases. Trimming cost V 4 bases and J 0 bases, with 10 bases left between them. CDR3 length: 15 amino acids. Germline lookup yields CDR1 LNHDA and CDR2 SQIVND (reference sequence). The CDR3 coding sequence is TGTGCCAGTAGTAGGACAGTATTAGCCAAAAACATTCAGTACTTC. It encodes CASSRTVLAKNIQYF.

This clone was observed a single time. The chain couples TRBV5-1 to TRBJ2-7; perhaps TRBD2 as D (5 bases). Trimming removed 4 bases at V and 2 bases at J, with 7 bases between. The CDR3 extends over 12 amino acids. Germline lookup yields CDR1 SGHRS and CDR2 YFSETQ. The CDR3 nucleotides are TGCGCCAGCAGCCCCGGGGCCTACGAGCAGTACTTC. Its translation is CASSPGAYEQYF.

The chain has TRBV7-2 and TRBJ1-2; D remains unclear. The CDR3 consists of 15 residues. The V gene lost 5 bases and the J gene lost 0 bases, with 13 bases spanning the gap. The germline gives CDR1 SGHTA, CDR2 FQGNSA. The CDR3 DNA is TGTGCCAGCAGCCCCCGTGTACTGGCTAACTATGGCTACACCTTC. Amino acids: CASSPRVLANYGYTF.

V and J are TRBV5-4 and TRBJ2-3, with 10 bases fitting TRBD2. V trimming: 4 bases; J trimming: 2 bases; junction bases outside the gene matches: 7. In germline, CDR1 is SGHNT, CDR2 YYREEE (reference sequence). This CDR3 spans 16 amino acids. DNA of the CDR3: TGTGCCAGCAGCAGAAAACTAGCGGGAACCACAGATACGCAGTATTTT. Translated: CASSRKLAGTTDTQYF.

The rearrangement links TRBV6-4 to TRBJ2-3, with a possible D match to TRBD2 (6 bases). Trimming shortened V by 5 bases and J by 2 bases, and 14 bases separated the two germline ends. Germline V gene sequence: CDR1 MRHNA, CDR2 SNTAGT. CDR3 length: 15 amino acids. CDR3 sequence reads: CASSSGTGDTDTQYF. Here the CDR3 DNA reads TGTGCCAGCAGTTCCGGGACGGGGGACACAGATACGCAGTATTTT.

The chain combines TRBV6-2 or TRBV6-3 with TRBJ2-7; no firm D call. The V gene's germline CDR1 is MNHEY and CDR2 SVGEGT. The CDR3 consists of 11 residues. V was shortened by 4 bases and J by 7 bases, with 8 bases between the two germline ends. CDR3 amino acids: CASSFRLEQYF. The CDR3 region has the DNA TGTGCCAGCAGTTTCAGGCTGGAGCAGTACTTC.

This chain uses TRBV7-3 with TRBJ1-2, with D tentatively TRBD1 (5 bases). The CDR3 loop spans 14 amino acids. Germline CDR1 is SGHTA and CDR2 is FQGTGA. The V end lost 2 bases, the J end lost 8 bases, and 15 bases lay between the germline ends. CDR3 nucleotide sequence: TGTGCCAGCAGCTTAGGCAGGGCGTTTGAAGGCTACACCTTC. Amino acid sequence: CASSLGRAFEGYTF.

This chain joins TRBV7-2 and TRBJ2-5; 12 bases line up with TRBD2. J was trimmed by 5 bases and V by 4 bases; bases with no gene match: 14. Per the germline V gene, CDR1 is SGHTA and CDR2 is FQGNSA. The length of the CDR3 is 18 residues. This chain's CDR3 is CASSSLSLAGGRGETQYF. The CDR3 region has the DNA TGTGCCAGCAGCTCCTTGAGTCTAGCGGGGGGGCGAGGGGAGACCCAGTACTTC.

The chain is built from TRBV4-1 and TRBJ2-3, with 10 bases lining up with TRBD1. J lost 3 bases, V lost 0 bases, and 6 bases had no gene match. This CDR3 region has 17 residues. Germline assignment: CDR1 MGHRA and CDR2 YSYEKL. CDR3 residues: CASSQDGTGAVTDTQYF. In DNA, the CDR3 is TGCGCCAGCAGCCAAGATGGGACAGGGGCAGTGACAGATACGCAGTATTTT.

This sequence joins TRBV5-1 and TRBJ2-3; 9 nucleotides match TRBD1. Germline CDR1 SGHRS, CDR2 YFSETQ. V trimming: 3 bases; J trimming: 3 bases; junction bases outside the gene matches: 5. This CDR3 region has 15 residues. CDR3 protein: CASSSTGTGTDTQYF. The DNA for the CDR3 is TGCGCCAGCAGCTCGACCGGGACAGGGACAGATACGCAGTATTTT. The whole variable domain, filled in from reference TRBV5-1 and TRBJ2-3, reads KAGVTQTPRYLIKTRGQQVTLSCSPISGHRSVSWYQQTPGQGLQFLFEYFSETQRNKGNFPGRFSGRQFSNSRSEMNVSTLELGDSALYLCASSSTGTGTDTQYFGPGTRLTVL.

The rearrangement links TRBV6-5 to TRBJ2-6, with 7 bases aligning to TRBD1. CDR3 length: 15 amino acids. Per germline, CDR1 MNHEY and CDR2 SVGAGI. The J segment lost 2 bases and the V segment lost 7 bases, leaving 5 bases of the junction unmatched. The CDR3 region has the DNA TGTGCCAGCACGCGACAGGGTACTGGGGCCAACGTCCTGACTTTC. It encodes CASTRQGTGANVLTF.

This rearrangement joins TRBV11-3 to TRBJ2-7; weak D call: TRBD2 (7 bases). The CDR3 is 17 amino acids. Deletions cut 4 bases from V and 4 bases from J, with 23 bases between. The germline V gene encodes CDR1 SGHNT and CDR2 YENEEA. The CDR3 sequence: CASSSHRGGQNKYEQYF. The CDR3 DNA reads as TGTGCCAGCAGCTCTCATAGGGGGGGCCAGAATAAGTACGAGCAGTACTTC.

The CDR3 DNA sequence: TGTGCCAGCAGTGAAGTAGAGGGATCGAATCGAGATACGCAGTATTTT. Translating it yields CASSEVEGSNRDTQYF. The chain has TRBV6-1 and TRBJ2-3, with D tentatively TRBD2 (5 bases). Germline V CDR1 and CDR2: MNHNS, SASEGT. This CDR3 region has 16 residues. Trimming removed 1 base from V and 5 bases from J, with 16 bases in between.

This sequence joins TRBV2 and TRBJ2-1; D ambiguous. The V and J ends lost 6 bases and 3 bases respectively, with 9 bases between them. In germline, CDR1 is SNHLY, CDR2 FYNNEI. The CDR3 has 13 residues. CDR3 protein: CASSRRLYNEQFF. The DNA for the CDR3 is TGTGCCAGCAGCCGACGACTCTACAATGAGCAGTTCTTC.

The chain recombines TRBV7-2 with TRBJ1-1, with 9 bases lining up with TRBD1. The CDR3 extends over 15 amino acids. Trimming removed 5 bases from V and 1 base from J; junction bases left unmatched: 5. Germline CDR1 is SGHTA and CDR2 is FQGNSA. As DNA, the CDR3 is TGTGCCAGCAGCCCAATGGGACAGGGGAACACTGAAGCTTTCTTT. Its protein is CASSPMGQGNTEAFF.

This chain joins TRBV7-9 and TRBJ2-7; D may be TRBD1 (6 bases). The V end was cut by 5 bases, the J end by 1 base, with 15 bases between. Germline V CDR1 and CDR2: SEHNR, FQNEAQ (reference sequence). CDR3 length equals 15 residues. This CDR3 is CASSLFRDISYEQYF. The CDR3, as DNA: TGTGCCAGCAGCCTCTTCCGGGACATTTCCTACGAGCAGTACTTC.